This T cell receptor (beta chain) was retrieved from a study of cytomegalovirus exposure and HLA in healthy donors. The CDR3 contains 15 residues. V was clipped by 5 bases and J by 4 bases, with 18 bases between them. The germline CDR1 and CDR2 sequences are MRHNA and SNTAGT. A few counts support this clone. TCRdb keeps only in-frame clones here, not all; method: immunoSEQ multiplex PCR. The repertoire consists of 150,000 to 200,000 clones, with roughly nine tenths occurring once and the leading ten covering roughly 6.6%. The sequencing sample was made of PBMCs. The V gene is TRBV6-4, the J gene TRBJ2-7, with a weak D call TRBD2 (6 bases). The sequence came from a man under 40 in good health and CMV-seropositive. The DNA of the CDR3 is TGTGCCAGCAGTATCGAGGGGTCGGGGGAGTACGAGCAGTACTTC. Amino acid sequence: CASSIEGSGEYEQYF.